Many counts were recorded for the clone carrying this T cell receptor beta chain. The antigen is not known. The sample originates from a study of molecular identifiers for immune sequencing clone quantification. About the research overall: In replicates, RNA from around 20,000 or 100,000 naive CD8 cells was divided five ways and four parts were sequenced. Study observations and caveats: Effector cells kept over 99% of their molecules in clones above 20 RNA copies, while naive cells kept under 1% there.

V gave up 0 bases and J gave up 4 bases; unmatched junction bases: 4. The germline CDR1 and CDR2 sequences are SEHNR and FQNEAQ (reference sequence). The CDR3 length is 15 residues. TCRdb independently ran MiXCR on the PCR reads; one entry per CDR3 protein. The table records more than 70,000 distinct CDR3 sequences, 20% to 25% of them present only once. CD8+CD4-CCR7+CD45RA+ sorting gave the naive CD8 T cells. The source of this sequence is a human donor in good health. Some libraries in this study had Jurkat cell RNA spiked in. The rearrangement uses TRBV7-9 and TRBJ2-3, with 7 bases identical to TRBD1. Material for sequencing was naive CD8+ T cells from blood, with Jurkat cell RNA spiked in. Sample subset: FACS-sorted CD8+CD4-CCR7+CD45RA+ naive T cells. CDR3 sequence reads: CASSLALGQPDTQYF. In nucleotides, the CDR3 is TGTGCCAGCAGCTTAGCTTTGGGACAGCCAGATACGCAGTATTTT.